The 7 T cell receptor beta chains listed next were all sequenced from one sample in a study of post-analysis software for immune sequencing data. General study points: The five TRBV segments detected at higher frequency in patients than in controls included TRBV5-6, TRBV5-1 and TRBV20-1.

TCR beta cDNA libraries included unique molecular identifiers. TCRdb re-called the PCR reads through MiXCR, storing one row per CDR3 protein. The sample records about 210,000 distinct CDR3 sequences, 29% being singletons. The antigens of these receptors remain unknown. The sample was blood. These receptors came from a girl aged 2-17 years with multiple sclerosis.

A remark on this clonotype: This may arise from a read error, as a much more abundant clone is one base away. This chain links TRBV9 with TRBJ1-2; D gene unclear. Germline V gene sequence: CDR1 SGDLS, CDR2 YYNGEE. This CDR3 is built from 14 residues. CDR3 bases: TGTGCCAGCAGCGGTTCAATCGATAACTATGGCAACACCTTC. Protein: CASSGSIDNYGNTF.

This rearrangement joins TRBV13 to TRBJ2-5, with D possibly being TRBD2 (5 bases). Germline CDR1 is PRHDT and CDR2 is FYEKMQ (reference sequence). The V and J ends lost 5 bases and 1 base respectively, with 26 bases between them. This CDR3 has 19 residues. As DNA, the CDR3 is TGTGCCAGCAGCCGCCAAACGACCCGGACTGGAAGGGCCCAAGAGACCCAGTACTTC. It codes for CASSRQTTRTGRAQETQYF.

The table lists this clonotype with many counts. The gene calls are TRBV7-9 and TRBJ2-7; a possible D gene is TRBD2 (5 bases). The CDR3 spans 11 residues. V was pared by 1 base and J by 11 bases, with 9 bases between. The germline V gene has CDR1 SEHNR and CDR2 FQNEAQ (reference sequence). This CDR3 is CASSLERVEYF. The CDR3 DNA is TGTGCCAGCAGCTTAGAGAGGGTGGAGTACTTC.

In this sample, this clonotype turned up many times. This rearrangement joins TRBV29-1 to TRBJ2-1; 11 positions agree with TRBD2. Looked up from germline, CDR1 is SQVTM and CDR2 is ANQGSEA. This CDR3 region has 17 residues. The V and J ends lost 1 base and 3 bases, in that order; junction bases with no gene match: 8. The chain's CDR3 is CSVEGGLAGFLYNEQFF. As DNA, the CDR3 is TGCAGCGTTGAAGGTGGACTAGCGGGTTTTCTCTACAATGAGCAGTTCTTC.

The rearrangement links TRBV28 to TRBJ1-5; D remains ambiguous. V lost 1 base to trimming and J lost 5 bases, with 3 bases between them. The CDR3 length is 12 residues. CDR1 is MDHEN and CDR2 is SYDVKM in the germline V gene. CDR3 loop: CASSLLDQPQHF. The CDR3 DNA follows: TGTGCCAGCAGTTTATTGGATCAGCCCCAGCATTTT.

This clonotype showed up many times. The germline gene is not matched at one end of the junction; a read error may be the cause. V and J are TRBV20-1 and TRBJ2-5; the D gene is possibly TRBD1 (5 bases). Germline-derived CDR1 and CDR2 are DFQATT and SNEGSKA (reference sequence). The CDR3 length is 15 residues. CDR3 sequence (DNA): TGCAGTGCTAGAGACCTAGGGGCCAACCACGAGACCCAGTACTTC. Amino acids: CSARDLGANHETQYF.

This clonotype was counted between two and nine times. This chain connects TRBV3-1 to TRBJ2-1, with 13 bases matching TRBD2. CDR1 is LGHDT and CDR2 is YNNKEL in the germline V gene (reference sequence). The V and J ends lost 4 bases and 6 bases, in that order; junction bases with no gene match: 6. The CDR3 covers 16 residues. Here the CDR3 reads CASSLLRTSGGNEQFF. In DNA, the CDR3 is TGTGCCAGCAGCCTCCTTCGGACTAGCGGGGGCAATGAGCAGTTCTTC.